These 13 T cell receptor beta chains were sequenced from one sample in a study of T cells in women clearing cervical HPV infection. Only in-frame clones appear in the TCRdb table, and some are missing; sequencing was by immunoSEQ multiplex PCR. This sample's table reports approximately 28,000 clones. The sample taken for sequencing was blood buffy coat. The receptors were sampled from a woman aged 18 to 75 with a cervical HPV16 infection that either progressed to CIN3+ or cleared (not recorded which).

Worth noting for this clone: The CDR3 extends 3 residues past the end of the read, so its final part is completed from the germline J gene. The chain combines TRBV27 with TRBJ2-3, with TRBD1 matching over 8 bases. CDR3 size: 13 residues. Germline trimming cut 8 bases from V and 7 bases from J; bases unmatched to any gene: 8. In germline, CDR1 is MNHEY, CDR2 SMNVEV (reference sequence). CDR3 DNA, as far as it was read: TGTGCCAGCGGGAATGACAGGGGCTATACG. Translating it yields CASGNDRGYT. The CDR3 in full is CASGNDRGYTQYF.

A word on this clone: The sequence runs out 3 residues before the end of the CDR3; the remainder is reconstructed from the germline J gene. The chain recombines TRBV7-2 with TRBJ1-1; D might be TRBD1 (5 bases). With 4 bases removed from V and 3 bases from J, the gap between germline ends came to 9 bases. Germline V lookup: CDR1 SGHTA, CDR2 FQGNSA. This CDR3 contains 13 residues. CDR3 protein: CASSYFRDTEAFF. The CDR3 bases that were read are TGTGCCAGCAGCTATTTCAGGGACACTGAA.

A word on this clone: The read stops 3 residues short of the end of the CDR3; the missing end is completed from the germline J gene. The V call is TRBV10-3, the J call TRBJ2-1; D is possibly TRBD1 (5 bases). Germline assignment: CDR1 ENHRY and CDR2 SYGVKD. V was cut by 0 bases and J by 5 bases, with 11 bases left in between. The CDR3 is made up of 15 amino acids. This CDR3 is CAISESRGRNNEQFF. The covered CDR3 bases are TGTGCCATCAGTGAGTCTAGGGGCAGAAACAATGAG.

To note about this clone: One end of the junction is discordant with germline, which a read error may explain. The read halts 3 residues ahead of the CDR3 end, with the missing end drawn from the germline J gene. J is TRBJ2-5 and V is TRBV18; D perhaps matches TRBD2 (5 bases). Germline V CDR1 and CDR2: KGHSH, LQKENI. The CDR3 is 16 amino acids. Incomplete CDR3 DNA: TGTGCCAGCTCCCCACGGCGAGCGGAGTGCCAAGAGACC. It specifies CASSPRRAECQET. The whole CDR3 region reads CASSPRRAECQETQYF.

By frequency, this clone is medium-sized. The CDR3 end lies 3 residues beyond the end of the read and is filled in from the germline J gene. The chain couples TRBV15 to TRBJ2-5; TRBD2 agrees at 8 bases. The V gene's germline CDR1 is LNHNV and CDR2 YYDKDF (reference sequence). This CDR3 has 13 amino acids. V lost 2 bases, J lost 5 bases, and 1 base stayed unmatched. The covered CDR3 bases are TGTGCCACCAGCAGAATAGCGGGGGAGACC. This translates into CATSRIAGET. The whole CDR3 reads CATSRIAGETQYF.

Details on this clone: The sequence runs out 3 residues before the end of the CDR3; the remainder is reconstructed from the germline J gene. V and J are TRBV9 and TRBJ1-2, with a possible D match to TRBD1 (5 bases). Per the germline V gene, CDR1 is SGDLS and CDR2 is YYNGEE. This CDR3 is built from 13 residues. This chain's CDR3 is CASSVTPDRGYTF. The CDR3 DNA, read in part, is TGTGCCAGCAGCGTGACTCCCGACAGAGGC.

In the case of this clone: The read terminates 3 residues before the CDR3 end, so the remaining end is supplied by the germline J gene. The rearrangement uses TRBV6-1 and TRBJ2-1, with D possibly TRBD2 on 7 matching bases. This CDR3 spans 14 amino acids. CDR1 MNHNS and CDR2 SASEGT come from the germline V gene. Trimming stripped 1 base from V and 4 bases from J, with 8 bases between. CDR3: CASSEEGGYNEQFF. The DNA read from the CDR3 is TGTGCCAGCAGTGAAGAGGGGGGGTACAATGAG.

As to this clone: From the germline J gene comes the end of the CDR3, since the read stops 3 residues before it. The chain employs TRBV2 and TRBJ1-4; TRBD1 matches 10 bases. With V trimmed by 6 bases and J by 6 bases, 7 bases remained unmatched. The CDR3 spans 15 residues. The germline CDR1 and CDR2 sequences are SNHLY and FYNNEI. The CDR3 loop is CASSETGGMYEKLFF. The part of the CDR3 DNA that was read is TGTGCCAGCAGCGAGACAGGGGGCATGTATGAAAAA.

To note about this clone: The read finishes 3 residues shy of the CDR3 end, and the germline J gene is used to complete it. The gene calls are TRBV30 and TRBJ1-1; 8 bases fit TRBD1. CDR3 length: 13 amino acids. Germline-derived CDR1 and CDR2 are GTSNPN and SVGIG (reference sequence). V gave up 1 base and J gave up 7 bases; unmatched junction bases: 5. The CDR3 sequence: CAWSEQGGNEAFF. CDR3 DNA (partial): TGTGCCTGGAGTGAACAGGGGGGAAATGAA. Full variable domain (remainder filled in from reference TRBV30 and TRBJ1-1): SQTIHQWPATLVQPVGSPLSLECTVEGTSNPNLYWYRQAAGRGLQLLFYSVGIGQISSEVPQNLSASRPQDRQFILSSKKLLLSDSGFYLCAWSEQGGNEAFFGQGTRLTVV.

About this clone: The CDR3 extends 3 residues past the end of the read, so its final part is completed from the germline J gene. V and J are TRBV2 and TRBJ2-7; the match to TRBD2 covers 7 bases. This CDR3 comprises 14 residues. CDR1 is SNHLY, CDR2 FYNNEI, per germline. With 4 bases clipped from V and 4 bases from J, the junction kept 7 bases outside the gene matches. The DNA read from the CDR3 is TGTGCCAGCAGTGTAGATAGCGGGCCATACGAG. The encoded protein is CASSVDSGPYE. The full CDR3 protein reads CASSVDSGPYEQYF.

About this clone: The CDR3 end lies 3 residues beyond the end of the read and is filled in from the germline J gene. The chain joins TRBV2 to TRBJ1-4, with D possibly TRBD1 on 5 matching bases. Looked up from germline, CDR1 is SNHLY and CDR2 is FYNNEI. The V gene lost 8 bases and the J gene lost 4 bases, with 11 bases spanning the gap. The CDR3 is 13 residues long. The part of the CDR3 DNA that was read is TGTGCCAGCTCGGGGGACCATAATGAAAAA. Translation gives CASSGDHNEK. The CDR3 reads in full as CASSGDHNEKLFF.

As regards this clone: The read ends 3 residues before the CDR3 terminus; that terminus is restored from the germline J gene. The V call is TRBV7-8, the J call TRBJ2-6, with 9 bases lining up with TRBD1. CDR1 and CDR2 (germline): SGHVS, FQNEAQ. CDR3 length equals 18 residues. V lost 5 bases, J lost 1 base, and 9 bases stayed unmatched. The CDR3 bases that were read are TGTGCCAGCAGCCAGCGGACAGGGGCTTATTCTGGGGCCAACGTC. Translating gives CASSQRTGAYSGANV. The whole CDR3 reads CASSQRTGAYSGANVLTF.

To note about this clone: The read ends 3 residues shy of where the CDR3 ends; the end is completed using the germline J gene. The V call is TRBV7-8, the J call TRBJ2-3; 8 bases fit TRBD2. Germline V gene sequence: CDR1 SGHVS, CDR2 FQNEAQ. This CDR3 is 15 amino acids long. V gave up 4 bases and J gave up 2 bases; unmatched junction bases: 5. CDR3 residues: CASSSILAVTDTQYF. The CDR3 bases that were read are TGTGCCAGCAGCTCGATACTAGCGGTCACAGATACG.